What follows is one TCR beta chain and its context. The sample is drawn from a study of blood T cell repertoires in COVID-19. At the level of the study: Sample material is recorded as cDNA or gDNA derived from T cells, B-cell-depleted T cells, or PBMCs.

V was pared by 0 bases and J by 8 bases, with 17 bases of the junction left unmatched. Germline CDR1 reads ENHRY; CDR2 reads SYGVKD. The CDR3 spans 18 residues. Produced via immunoSEQ multiplex PCR; TCRdb's table is partial and in-frame only. The sample lists approximately 250,000 clones; approximately 88% were seen once. Cohorts were assigned according to the clinical history that participants reported. The chain joins TRBV10-3 to TRBJ1-2; 8 nucleotides align to TRBD1. The receptor's source is a woman in her forties with acute COVID-19. The sample taken for sequencing was PBMCs or T cells enriched from blood (not recorded which). The CDR3 nucleotides are TGTGCCATCAGTGAGTCCCCGACAGGGGTTTCCCTAGGCTGGGGCTACACCTTC. Its translation is CAISESPTGVSLGWGYTF.